This is a list of T cell receptor beta chains from one sample in a study of untreated major depressive disorder. Here immunoSEQ multiplex PCR was the method, and the copy in TCRdb shows in-frame clones only, minus some. The sample shows about 21,000 clones, just under 90% of them seen only once. What was sequenced was CD4+ T cells from PBMCs. The receptors shown here come from a middle-aged woman in good health. Each CDR3 is given with its conserved first and last residue. The order of the fields is J gene, D gene, clone size, V gene, CDR3 protein, CDR3 DNA. A D gene is named only where the DNA matches it firmly. Not every row has a clone size; where given, it reads once, few, many or a size class.

>TRBJ2-3|-|-|TRBV9
CASSDYTGLDTQYF
TGTGCCAGCAGCGACTACACGGGACTCGATACGCAGTATTTT
>TRBJ2-2|TRBD1|-|TRBV5-1
CASSLRTGAGGELFF
TGCGCCAGCAGCCTACGGACAGGGGCCGGAGGGGAGCTGTTTTTT
>TRBJ2-1|TRBD2|-|TRBV15
CATSRDPIEAGGFNEQFF
TGTGCCACCAGCAGAGATCCCATAGAAGCGGGAGGTTTTAATGAGCAGTTCTTC
>TRBJ2-1|-|-|TRBV27
CASSFNRDNNEQFF
TGTGCCAGCAGTTTTAACCGGGACAACAATGAGCAGTTCTTC
>TRBJ1-6|TRBD1|-|TRBV4-3
CASSPRQGEQNSPLHF
TGCGCCAGCAGCCCACGACAGGGGGAGCAAAATTCACCCCTCCACTTT
>TRBJ1-2|-|-|TRBV4-3
CASSQDLQVKGYTF
TGCGCCAGCAGCCAAGATCTCCAGGTGAAGGGCTACACCTTC
>TRBJ2-5|TRBD1|-|TRBV4-1
CASSQGQGQVQETQYF
TGCGCCAGCAGCCAAGGACAAGGACAGGTCCAAGAGACCCAGTACTTC
>TRBJ1-5|-|-|TRBV4-2
CASSQVSGGRGNQPQHF
TGTGCCAGCAGCCAAGTTTCCGGGGGCCGTGGCAATCAGCCCCAGCATTTT
>TRBJ1-4|-|-|TRBV5-1
CASRLQGHSNEKLFF
TGCGCCAGCAGGCTTCAGGGACATAGTAATGAAAAACTGTTTTTT
>TRBJ1-1|TRBD1|-|TRBV6-4
CASSNRQSGGTEAFF
TGTGCCAGCAGCAACCGACAGTCAGGGGGCACTGAAGCTTTCTTT
>TRBJ2-3|TRBD2|-|TRBV11-2
CASSPLAGVRASTDTQYF
TGTGCCAGCAGCCCACTAGCGGGAGTCCGGGCTAGCACAGATACGCAGTATTTT
>TRBJ2-3|-|-|TRBV6-1
CASSGDGASTDTQYF
TGTGCCAGCAGTGGGGACGGAGCTAGCACAGATACGCAGTATTTT
>TRBJ1-6|-|-|TRBV7-2
CASSLAFGSPLHF
TGTGCCAGCAGCTTAGCGTTCGGGTCACCCCTCCACTTT
>TRBJ1-1|-|-|TRBV5-4
CASSPPGPNTEAFF
TGTGCCAGCAGTCCCCCGGGGCCGAACACTGAAGCTTTCTTT
>TRBJ1-4|TRBD1|-|TRBV5-1
CASSVGQVGEKLFF
TGCGCCAGCAGCGTGGGACAGGTGGGTGAAAAACTGTTTTTT
>TRBJ2-7|-|once|TRBV28
CASSPRAQGPRSYEQYF
TGTGCCAGCAGTCCCCGAGCTCAGGGGCCCCGCTCCTACGAGCAGTACTTC
>TRBJ1-5|-|few|TRBV10-3
CAISPKGWDQPQHF
TGTGCCATCAGTCCCAAGGGGTGGGATCAGCCCCAGCATTTT
>TRBJ2-3|-|-|TRBV18
CASSPGLIVSTDTQYF
TGTGCCAGCTCACCGGGGTTAATAGTAAGCACAGATACGCAGTATTTT
>TRBJ2-3|TRBD2|-|TRBV7-9
CASSPGLASTDTQYF
TGTGCCAGCAGCCCGGGACTAGCTAGCACAGATACGCAGTATTTT
>TRBJ1-2|-|-|TRBV10-3
CAISGGLDGYTF
TGTGCCATCAGTGGAGGGCTGGACGGCTACACCTTC
>TRBJ2-4|-|-|TRBV4-1
CASSHPGLAKNIQYF
TGCGCCAGCAGCCACCCGGGCCTAGCCAAAAACATTCAGTACTTC
>TRBJ2-7|-|-|TRBV25-1
CASSSQSSYEQYF
TGTGCCAGCAGTTCCCAAAGCTCCTACGAGCAGTACTTC
>TRBJ1-5|-|-|TRBV4-1
CASSQERGPQHF
TGCGCCAGCAGCCAAGAAAGGGGGCCCCAGCATTTT
>TRBJ1-2|-|-|TRBV2
CASTQRGTNYGYTF
TGTGCCAGCACCCAACGAGGGACTAACTATGGCTACACCTTC
>TRBJ1-1|-|-|TRBV7-3
CASSLTWGDEAFF
TGTGCCAGCAGCTTAACCTGGGGCGATGAAGCTTTCTTT
>TRBJ2-3|TRBD2|-|TRBV5-1
CASSRLGTTYESTDTQYF
TGCGCCAGCAGCCGCCTCGGGACTACCTACGAAAGCACAGATACGCAGTATTTT
>TRBJ1-2|TRBD1|-|TRBV2
CASGQGDYGYTF
TGTGCCAGCGGACAGGGAGACTATGGCTACACCTTC
>TRBJ2-1|-|-|TRBV11-2
CATARYNEQFF
TGTGCCACCGCAAGGTACAATGAGCAGTTCTTC
>TRBJ2-3|TRBD1|-|TRBV15
CATSRDLSGTAGLDTQYF
TGTGCCACCAGCAGAGATCTTTCGGGGACAGCCGGGTTGGATACGCAGTATTTT
>TRBJ2-7|TRBD1|-|TRBV6-1
CASRSRTGTYEQYF
TGTGCCAGCAGGTCTAGGACAGGGACCTACGAGCAGTACTTC
>TRBJ1-2|TRBD1|-|TRBV25-1
CASSEGQGVSYGYTF
TGTGCCAGCAGTGAGGGACAGGGGGTTAGCTATGGCTACACCTTC
>TRBJ1-5|-|-|TRBV20-1
CSARETDRLGF
TGCAGTGCTAGAGAAACGGACAGATTGGGTTTT
>TRBJ1-6|TRBD1|few|TRBV6-6
CASSYSGTGNSPLHF
TGTGCCAGCAGTTACTCCGGGACAGGGAATTCACCCCTCCACTTT
>TRBJ2-2|TRBD2|-|TRBV5-1
CASSSRPSGSRIGELFF
TGCGCCAGCAGCTCCCGCCCTAGCGGGTCCAGGATCGGGGAGCTGTTTTTT
>TRBJ1-2|TRBD1|-|TRBV7-2
CASSPNGQGLSGYTF
TGTGCCAGCAGCCCAAATGGACAGGGGCTTAGTGGCTACACCTTC
>TRBJ1-4|TRBD1|-|TRBV27
CASSLIGTGVWEKLFF
TGTGCCAGCAGTTTGATTGGGACAGGGGTTTGGGAAAAACTGTTTTTT
>TRBJ2-1|-|-|TRBV27
CASSSPRVNTNEQFF
TGTGCCAGCAGTTCTCCTAGGGTAAATACGAATGAGCAGTTCTTC
>TRBJ1-5|-|-|TRBV30
CAWSDPVLGQPQHF
TGTGCCTGGAGTGACCCGGTGCTCGGGCAGCCCCAGCATTTT
>TRBJ2-3|-|once|TRBV10-3
CAIRPGGSTDTQYF
TGTGCCATCAGACCCGGAGGGAGCACAGATACGCAGTATTTT
>TRBJ1-2|TRBD1|-|TRBV10-3
CAISGDRVYGYTF
TGTGCCATCAGTGGGGACAGGGTCTATGGCTACACCTTC
>TRBJ2-1|-|-|TRBV19
CASSPGRNEQFF
TGTGCCAGTAGTCCGGGGAGAAATGAGCAGTTCTTC
>TRBJ1-3|-|-|TRBV4-1
CASGRGGYGNTIYF
TGCGCCAGCGGGAGGGGGGGCTATGGAAACACCATATATTTT
>TRBJ1-5|-|-|TRBV28
CASRGASGGNQPQHF
TGTGCCAGCAGGGGGGCCAGTGGAGGCAATCAGCCCCAGCATTTT
>TRBJ1-2|TRBD1|-|TRBV28
CAGLGQAPNYGYTF
TGTGCCGGACTGGGACAGGCCCCTAACTATGGCTACACCTTC
>TRBJ2-2|-|-|TRBV9
CASSDKTANTGELFF
TGTGCCAGCAGCGACAAGACAGCGAACACCGGGGAGCTGTTTTTT
>TRBJ2-7|-|-|TRBV7-2
CASSLGVRSSDEQYF
TGTGCCAGCAGCTTAGGGGTAAGAAGCTCCGACGAGCAGTACTTC
>TRBJ1-2|TRBD1|-|TRBV5-4
CASSSKATDRVYGGYTF
TGTGCCAGCAGCTCCAAAGCCACGGACAGGGTCTATGGTGGCTACACCTTC
>TRBJ2-1|TRBD1|-|TRBV4-1
CASSRQKPGTGGSSYNEQFF
TGCGCCAGCAGCCGCCAAAAGCCTGGGACAGGAGGGAGCTCCTACAATGAGCAGTTCTTC
>TRBJ2-6|-|once|TRBV7-2
CASSETRINVLTF
TGTGCCAGCAGCGAGACTAGGATAAACGTCCTGACTTTC
>TRBJ1-3|-|-|TRBV5-6
CASSPGGFLGNTIYF
TGTGCCAGCAGCCCTGGGGGCTTCCTAGGAAACACCATATATTTT
>TRBJ2-7|-|-|TRBV6-4
CASGDSNEQYF
TGTGCCAGTGGGGACTCCAACGAGCAGTACTTC
>TRBJ1-2|-|-|TRBV6-5
CASSYDSSNYGYTF
TGTGCCAGCAGTTACGACAGTTCTAACTATGGCTACACCTTC
>TRBJ1-1|-|few|TRBV6-1
CASTERGDFTEAFF
TGTGCCAGCACCGAACGGGGCGATTTCACTGAAGCTTTCTTT
>TRBJ2-2|-|once|TRBV6-5
CASSGRTGELFF
TGTGCCAGCAGTGGGAGGACCGGGGAGCTGTTTTTT
>TRBJ1-2|-|-|TRBV10-3
CAISDSRYGYTF
TGTGCCATCAGTGACAGTCGGTATGGCTACACCTTC
>TRBJ2-2|-|-|TRBV18
CASSPPSGPTGELFF
TGTGCCAGCTCACCACCCTCGGGACCTACGGGGGAGCTGTTTTTT
>TRBJ2-1|TRBD1|-|TRBV6-4
CASSPLPGQGTNEQFF
TGTGCCAGCAGCCCCCTCCCGGGACAGGGCACTAATGAGCAGTTCTTC
>TRBJ1-2|TRBD1|-|TRBV15
CATSSGTELYGYTF
TGTGCCACCAGCTCCGGGACAGAACTCTATGGCTACACCTTC
>TRBJ1-1|-|-|TRBV2
CASSHDPLKTGSNTEAFF
TGTGCCAGCAGTCACGATCCCCTTAAAACAGGGTCGAACACTGAAGCTTTCTTT
>TRBJ2-3|-|-|TRBV6-1
CASRVTSTDTQYF
TGTGCCAGCAGAGTCACTAGCACAGATACGCAGTATTTT